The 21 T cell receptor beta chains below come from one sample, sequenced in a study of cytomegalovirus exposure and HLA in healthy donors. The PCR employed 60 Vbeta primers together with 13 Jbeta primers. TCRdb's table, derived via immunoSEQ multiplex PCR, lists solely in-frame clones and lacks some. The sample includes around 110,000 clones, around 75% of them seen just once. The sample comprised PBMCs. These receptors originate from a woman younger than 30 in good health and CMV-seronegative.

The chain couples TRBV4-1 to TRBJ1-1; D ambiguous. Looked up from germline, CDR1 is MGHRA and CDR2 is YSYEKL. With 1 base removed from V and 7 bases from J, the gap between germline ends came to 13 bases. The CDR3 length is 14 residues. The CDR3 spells CASSQVIHSGEAFF. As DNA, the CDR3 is TGCGCCAGCAGCCAAGTTATCCATTCGGGTGAAGCTTTCTTT.

The CDR3 nucleotides are TGTGCCAGTAGTTTCTACAGGGAAATGAACACTGAAGCTTTCTTT. Translated: CASSFYREMNTEAFF. The genes are TRBV19 and TRBJ1-1; D is possibly TRBD1 (6 bases). Germline lookup yields CDR1 LNHDA and CDR2 SQIVND (reference sequence). The CDR3 loop spans 15 amino acids. The germline V and J ends were trimmed by 5 bases and 0 bases, with 13 bases remaining between them.

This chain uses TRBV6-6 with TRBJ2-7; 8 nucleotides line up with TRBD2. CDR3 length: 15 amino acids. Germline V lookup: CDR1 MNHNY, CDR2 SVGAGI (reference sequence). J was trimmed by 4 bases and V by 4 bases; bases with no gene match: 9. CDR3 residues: CASSSPGLVAYEQYF. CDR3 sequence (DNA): TGTGCCAGCAGTTCTCCGGGACTAGTGGCTTACGAGCAGTACTTC.

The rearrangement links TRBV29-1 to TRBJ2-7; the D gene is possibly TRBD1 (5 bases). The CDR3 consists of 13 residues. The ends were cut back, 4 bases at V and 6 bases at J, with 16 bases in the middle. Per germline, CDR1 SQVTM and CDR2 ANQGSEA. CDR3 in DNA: TGCAGCGTTGTCGGTCTCCCGCAGGGCGAGCAGTACTTC. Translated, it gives CSVVGLPQGEQYF.

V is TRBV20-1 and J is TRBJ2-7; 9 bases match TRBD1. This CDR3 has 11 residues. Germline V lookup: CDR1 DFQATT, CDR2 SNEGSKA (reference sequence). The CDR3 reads CSARGGQGIKV. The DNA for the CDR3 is TGCAGTGCTAGAGGGGGACAGGGAATAAAGGTC.

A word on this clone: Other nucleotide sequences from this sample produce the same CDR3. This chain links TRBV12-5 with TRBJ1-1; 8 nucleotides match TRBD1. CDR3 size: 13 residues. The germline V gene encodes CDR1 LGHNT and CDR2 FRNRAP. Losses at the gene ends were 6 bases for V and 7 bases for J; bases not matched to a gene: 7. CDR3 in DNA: TGTGCTAGTGGACGCGACAGGGGCGATGAAGCTTTCTTT. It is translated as CASGRDRGDEAFF.

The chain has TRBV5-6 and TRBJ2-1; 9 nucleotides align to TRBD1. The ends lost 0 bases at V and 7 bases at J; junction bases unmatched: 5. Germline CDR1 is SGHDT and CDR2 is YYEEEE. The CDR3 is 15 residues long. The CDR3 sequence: CASSLAGTGRNEQFF. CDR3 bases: TGTGCCAGCAGCTTGGCGGGGACAGGGAGGAATGAGCAGTTCTTC.

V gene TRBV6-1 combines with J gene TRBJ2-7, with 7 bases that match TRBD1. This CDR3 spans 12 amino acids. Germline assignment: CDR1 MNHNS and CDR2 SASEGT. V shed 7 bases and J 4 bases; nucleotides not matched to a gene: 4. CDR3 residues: CASTGQIYEQYF. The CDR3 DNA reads TGTGCCAGCACGGGACAGATTTACGAGCAGTACTTC.

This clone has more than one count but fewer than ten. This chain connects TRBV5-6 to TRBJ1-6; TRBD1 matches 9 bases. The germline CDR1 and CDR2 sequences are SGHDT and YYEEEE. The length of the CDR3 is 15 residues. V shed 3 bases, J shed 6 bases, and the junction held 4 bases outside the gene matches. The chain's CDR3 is CASSSRDRVNSPLHF. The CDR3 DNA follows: TGTGCCAGCAGCTCCCGGGACAGGGTTAATTCACCCCTCCACTTT.

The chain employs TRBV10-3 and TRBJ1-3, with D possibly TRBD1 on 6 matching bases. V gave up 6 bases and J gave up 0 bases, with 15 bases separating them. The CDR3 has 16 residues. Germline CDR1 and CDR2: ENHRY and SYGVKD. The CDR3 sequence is CAIRAPDSASGNTIYF. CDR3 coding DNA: TGTGCCATCAGAGCCCCGGACAGTGCCTCTGGAAACACCATATATTTT.

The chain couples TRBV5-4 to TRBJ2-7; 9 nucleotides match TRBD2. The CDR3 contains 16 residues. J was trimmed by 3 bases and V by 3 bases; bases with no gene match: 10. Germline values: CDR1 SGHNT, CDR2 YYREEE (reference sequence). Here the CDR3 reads CASSSGTSRVLYEQYF. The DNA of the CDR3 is TGTGCCAGCAGCTCTGGGACTAGCCGGGTACTCTACGAGCAGTACTTC.

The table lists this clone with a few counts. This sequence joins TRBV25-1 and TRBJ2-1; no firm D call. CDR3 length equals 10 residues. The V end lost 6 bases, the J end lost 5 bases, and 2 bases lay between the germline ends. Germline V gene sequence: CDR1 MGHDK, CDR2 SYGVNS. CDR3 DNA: TGTGCCAGCAGCGACAATGAGCAGTTCTTC. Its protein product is CASSDNEQFF.

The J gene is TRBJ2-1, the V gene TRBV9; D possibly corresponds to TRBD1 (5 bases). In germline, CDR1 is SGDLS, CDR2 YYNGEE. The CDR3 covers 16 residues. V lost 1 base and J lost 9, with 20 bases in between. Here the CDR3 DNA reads TGTGCCAGCAGCGTAATAGGAACAGGTTCTTATACTGAGCAGTTCTTC. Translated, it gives CASSVIGTGSYTEQFF.

For the CDR3, the DNA is TGTGCCAGCAGAAGGGGGGGGACAGGAATCGTGGGCAATGAGCAGTTCTTC. Translated, it gives CASRRGGTGIVGNEQFF. The rearrangement links TRBV7-9 to TRBJ2-1, with D possibly being TRBD1 (8 bases). This CDR3 is 17 amino acids long. V lost 6 bases and J lost 6, with 24 bases in between. Germline lookup yields CDR1 SEHNR and CDR2 FQNEAQ (reference sequence).

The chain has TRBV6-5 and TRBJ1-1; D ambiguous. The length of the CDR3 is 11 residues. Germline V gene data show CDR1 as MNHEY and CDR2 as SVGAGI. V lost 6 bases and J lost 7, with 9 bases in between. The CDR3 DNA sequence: TGTGCCAGCAGCAATTTGCGTGAAGCTTTCTTT. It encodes CASSNLREAFF.

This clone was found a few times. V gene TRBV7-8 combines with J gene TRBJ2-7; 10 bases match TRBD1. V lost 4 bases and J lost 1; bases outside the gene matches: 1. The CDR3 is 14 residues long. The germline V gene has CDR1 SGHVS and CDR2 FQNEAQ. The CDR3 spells CASSWTGGSYEQYF. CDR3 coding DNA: TGTGCCAGCAGCTGGACAGGGGGGTCCTACGAGCAGTACTTC.

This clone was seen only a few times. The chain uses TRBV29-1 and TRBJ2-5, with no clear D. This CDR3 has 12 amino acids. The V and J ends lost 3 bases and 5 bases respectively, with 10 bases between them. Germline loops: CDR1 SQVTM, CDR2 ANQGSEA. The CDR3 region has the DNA TGCAGCGTTGACCTCGGGTATGAGACCCAGTACTTC. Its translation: CSVDLGYETQYF.

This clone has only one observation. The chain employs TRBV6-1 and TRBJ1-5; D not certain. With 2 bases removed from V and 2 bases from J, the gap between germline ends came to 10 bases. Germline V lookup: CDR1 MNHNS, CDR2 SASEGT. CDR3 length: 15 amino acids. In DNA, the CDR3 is TGTGCCAGCAGTGAAAGGTGGCAGGGCAATCAGCCCCAGCATTTT. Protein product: CASSERWQGNQPQHF.

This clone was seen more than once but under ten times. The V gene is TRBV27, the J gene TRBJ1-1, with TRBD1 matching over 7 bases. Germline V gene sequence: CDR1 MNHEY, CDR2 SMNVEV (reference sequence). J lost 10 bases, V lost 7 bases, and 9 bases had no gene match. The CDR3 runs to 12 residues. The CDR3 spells CASNLEGARAFF. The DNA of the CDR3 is TGTGCCAGCAACTTGGAGGGGGCTCGAGCTTTCTTT.

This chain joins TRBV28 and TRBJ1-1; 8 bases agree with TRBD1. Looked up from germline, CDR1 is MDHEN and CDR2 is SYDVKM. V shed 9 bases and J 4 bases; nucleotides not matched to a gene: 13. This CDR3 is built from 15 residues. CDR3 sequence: CASRGTQGAFTEAFF. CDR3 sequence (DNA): TGTGCCAGTCGCGGCACGCAGGGGGCGTTCACTGAAGCTTTCTTT. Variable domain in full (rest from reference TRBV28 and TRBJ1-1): DVKVTQSSRYLVKRTGEKVFLECVQDMDHENMFWYRQDPGLGLRLIYFSYDVKMKEKGDIPEGYSVSREKKERFSLILESASTNQTSMYLCASRGTQGAFTEAFFGQGTRLTVV.

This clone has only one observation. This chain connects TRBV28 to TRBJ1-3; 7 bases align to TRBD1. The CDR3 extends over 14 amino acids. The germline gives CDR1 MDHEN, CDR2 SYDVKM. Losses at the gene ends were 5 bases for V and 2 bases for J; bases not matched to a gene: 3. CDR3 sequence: CASSNDRAGNTIYF. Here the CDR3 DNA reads TGTGCCAGCAGTAATGACAGGGCTGGAAACACCATATATTTT.